The clone carrying this T cell receptor beta chain has a count of ten or more. What it binds is not known. This sample is part of a study of neurological immune-mediated disorders. The CDR3 runs 15 residues. With 5 bases clipped from V and 8 bases from J, the junction kept 13 bases outside the gene matches. Germline V gene data show CDR1 as SGHVS and CDR2 as FQNEAQ. Via MiXCR, TCRdb re-called the 5' RACE reads, giving one row per CDR3 protein. The sample shows 25,000 to 40,000 distinct CDR3 sequences, approximately 1.6% of them seen only once. The study, taken as a whole, reports: Any association between clinical or MRI features and the multiple sclerosis repertoire cluster was absent.

The chain carries TRBV7-8 and TRBJ2-7, with 9 nucleotides matching TRBD2. The sequencing sample was made of PBMCs. This sequence was found in a woman in her twenties or thirties with multiple sclerosis. The CDR3 DNA sequence: TGTGCCAGCAGCCGCCCAGCGGGGGGCGGTTATCAGCAGTACTTC. Translated: CASSRPAGGGYQQYF. The full variable domain, completed using reference TRBV7-8 and TRBJ2-7, is GAGVSQSPRYKVAKRGQDVALRCDPISGHVSLFWYQQALGQGPEFLTYFQNEAQLDKSGLPSDRFFAERPEGSVSTLKIQRTQQEDSAVYLCASSRPAGGGYQQYFGPGTRLTVT.